This T cell receptor beta chain was profiled in a study of blood T cell repertoires in COVID-19 (dated by TCRdb to about 2020). At the level of the whole study: Samples covering the acute and convalescent phases of COVID-19 were provided by collaborators in the United States, Italy and Spain. Samples were obtained from the ongoing ImmuneRACE study (first 160 participants) and from about 1,300 subjects provided by 6 global collaborators. The sample metadata nearly always contained a de-identified subject ID, COVID-19 status, age in years and sex. A freely available public database, intended as a resource for researchers studying the immune response to SARS-CoV-2, is where the repertoires were released. The prospective study material was composed of cDNA or gDNA derived from T cells, B-cell-depleted T cells, or PBMCs. Where available, HLA class I and class II types were taken from metadata supplied by the sample provider and were not determined by assay-based typing. Subjects who had been exposed to COVID-19, were actively infected with it, or had recovered from it provided the deeply sampled blood TCRbeta repertoires that made up the dataset. Summary of the overall study and its limitations: How much clinical and demographic metadata was included differed by source and by participant, and the metadata was provided uncurated.

Concerning this clone: Its antigen is not yet known. Per-base quality was not reported, and no clone a single base away is much larger than it.

The immunoSEQ Assay, a bias-controlled multiplex PCR, was used to amplify TCRbeta CDR3 regions from genomic DNA. As for how the authors treated the data: The number of nucleated cells in each sample was estimated from the amplification of reference gene primers within the assay. To quantify the absolute abundance of each unique TCRbeta CDR3 rearrangement, sequence reads were collapsed and filtered. For each sample, productive Simpson clonality was calculated by taking the square root of Simpson's diversity index across productive rearrangements. As stored in TCRdb, this immuneACCESS dataset retains in-frame rearrangements with V and J assigned. A fraction of the clones does not appear; measured against another copy, unresolved V genes explain less than half of the discrepancy, and the remainder lacks a known reason. V and J calls and clone size are those listed in that table; D and trimming were worked out from the DNA. The sample records 190,000 or so clones, approximately 82% of which are singletons. Together, the top ten hold roughly 2.9% of the sample.

Collaborating institutions collected whole blood in K2EDTA tubes following their own protocols. For TCRbeta analysis, collaborators shipped samples in one of three forms: frozen whole blood, isolated PBMCs, or DNA extracted from either of those sample types. The germline V gene (reference sequence) yields SEHNR for CDR1 and FQNEAQ for CDR2. V is cut back by 6 bases and J by 4 bases, with 9 bases in the junction unmatched. Measured from the cysteine to the phenylalanine, the CDR3 is 15 residues long. The entry retains the CDR3 DNA only, 45 bases that are in frame from base 1. The TCR sequence derives from a man aged 45-65 years with active or convalescent COVID-19. The sample consisted of peripheral blood. The sequence joins TRBV7-9 to TRBJ2-3, and TRBD1 aligns with 8 junction nucleotides. The sequenced DNA is TGTGCCAGCAGATCGACAGGGGTGGGCGCAGATACGCAGTATTTT. The resulting protein is CASRSTGVGADTQYF.